The 28 T cell receptor beta chains below come from one sample, sequenced in a study of cytomegalovirus exposure and HLA in healthy donors. PCR involved 60 Vbeta and 13 Jbeta primers. The repertoire was sequenced with immunoSEQ multiplex PCR; TCRdb's copy has only in-frame clones and lacks some. The sample consists of more than 150,000 clones, 65% to 85% of them appearing once. The material sequenced was PBMCs. The receptors were sampled from a man aged 50 to 59 in good health and CMV-seropositive.

This clone was detected only a few times. The chain combines TRBV30 with TRBJ1-1; D gene uncertain. This CDR3 comprises 12 residues. Germline CDR1 is GTSNPN and CDR2 is SVGIG (reference sequence). The ends were cut back, 4 bases at V and 0 bases at J, with 6 bases in the middle. CDR3 amino acids: CAWILMNTEAFF. For the CDR3, the DNA is TGTGCCTGGATCTTAATGAACACTGAAGCTTTCTTT. Based on the CDR3 plus reference TRBV30 and TRBJ1-1, the full variable domain is SQTIHQWPATLVQPVGSPLSLECTVEGTSNPNLYWYRQAAGRGLQLLFYSVGIGQISSEVPQNLSASRPQDRQFILSSKKLLLSDSGFYLCAWILMNTEAFFGQGTRLTVV.

The rearrangement joins TRBV15 to TRBJ2-7, with a weak D call TRBD1 (7 bases). The CDR3 loop spans 16 amino acids. Per germline, CDR1 LNHNV and CDR2 YYDKDF (reference sequence). The V end was cut by 5 bases, the J end by 3 bases, with 20 bases between. CDR3 nucleotide sequence: TGTGCCACCAGCCCGGGGGCCCACAGGGGAGGCTACGAGCAGTACTTC. It is translated as CATSPGAHRGGYEQYF.

The rearrangement joins TRBV9 to TRBJ2-7; 10 bases are a match to TRBD2. In germline, CDR1 is SGDLS, CDR2 YYNGEE. With V trimmed by 2 bases and J by 0 bases, 17 bases remained unmatched. CDR3 size: 20 residues. The CDR3 spells CASSVGVAGQREGSSYEQYF. DNA for the CDR3: TGTGCCAGCAGCGTGGGCGTCGCGGGGCAGCGGGAGGGCAGCTCCTACGAGCAGTACTTC.

V usage is TRBV5-4 and J usage is TRBJ1-2, with D possibly TRBD1 on 6 matching bases. This CDR3 spans 14 amino acids. CDR1 SGHNT and CDR2 YYREEE come from the germline V gene (reference sequence). V shed 4 bases and J shed 13 bases, with 23 bases lying between them. The CDR3 sequence is CASSQGGDASGGTF. The CDR3 DNA reads as TGTGCCAGCAGCCAAGGGGGGGACGCTAGTGGAGGCACCTTC. Together with reference TRBV5-4 and TRBJ1-2, the CDR3 gives the full variable domain: ETGVTQSPTHLIKTRGQQVTLRCSSQSGHNTVSWYQQALGQGPQFIFQYYREEENGRGNFPPRFSGLQFPNYSSELNVNALELDDSALYLCASSQGGDASGGTFGSGTRLTVV.

The V and J genes are TRBV5-1 and TRBJ2-1, with TRBD2 identical over 13 bases. CDR1 is SGHRS, CDR2 YFSETQ, per germline. The length of the CDR3 is 15 residues. V lost 2 bases, J lost 7 bases, and 3 bases stayed unmatched. CDR3 amino acids: CASSLLAGGRNEQFF. As DNA, the CDR3 is TGCGCCAGCAGCTTACTAGCGGGGGGGCGTAATGAGCAGTTCTTC. The variable domain in full, with the rest retrieved from reference TRBV5-1 and TRBJ2-1, is KAGVTQTPRYLIKTRGQQVTLSCSPISGHRSVSWYQQTPGQGLQFLFEYFSETQRNKGNFPGRFSGRQFSNSRSEMNVSTLELGDSALYLCASSLLAGGRNEQFFGPGTRLTVL.

The chain has TRBV10-3 and TRBJ1-5, with 9 nucleotides matching TRBD1. CDR3 length equals 15 residues. V was clipped by 4 bases and J by 2 bases; unmatched bases: 3. The germline V gene has CDR1 ENHRY and CDR2 SYGVKD. CDR3 loop: CAISGTGEGNQPQHF. In DNA, the CDR3 is TGTGCCATCAGTGGGACAGGGGAAGGCAATCAGCCCCAGCATTTT.

The chain has TRBV7-2 and TRBJ2-1, with TRBD2 matching over 13 bases. With V trimmed by 5 bases and J by 9 bases, 4 bases remained unmatched. Germline V lookup: CDR1 SGHTA, CDR2 FQGNSA. The CDR3 contains 14 residues. The DNA of the CDR3 is TGTGCCAGCAGCCCCGGACTAGCGGGAGCTGAGCAGTTCTTC. Translation: CASSPGLAGAEQFF.

The chain is built from TRBV7-3 and TRBJ1-1; 8 bases agree with TRBD1. The CDR3 totals 16 residues. Trimming at V came to 5 bases and at J to 2 bases, leaving 10 bases not matched to a gene. CDR1 is SGHTA and CDR2 is FQGTGA in the germline V gene. The CDR3 protein is CASSQKPTGANTEAFF. The CDR3 nucleotides read TGTGCCAGCAGCCAGAAGCCGACAGGGGCTAACACTGAAGCTTTCTTT.

The chain has TRBV5-1 and TRBJ2-3; 7 bases are a match to TRBD2. The germline V gene has CDR1 SGHRS and CDR2 YFSETQ. The CDR3 covers 16 residues. The J segment lost 0 bases and the V segment lost 0 bases, leaving 4 bases of the junction unmatched. CDR3 in DNA: TGCGCCAGCAGCTTGGTAGGCGGGAGAAGCACAGATACGCAGTATTTT. This codes for CASSLVGGRSTDTQYF. The variable domain in full, completed from reference TRBV5-1 and TRBJ2-3, reads KAGVTQTPRYLIKTRGQQVTLSCSPISGHRSVSWYQQTPGQGLQFLFEYFSETQRNKGNFPGRFSGRQFSNSRSEMNVSTLELGDSALYLCASSLVGGRSTDTQYFGPGTRLTVL.

The chain joins TRBV5-6 to TRBJ1-2; perhaps TRBD1 as D (5 bases). The CDR3 is made up of 15 amino acids. Germline V gives CDR1 SGHDT, CDR2 YYEEEE. V gave up 4 bases and J gave up 4 bases, with 17 bases separating them. The CDR3 here is CASSPLGREAYGYTF. CDR3 coding DNA: TGTGCCAGCAGCCCCTTAGGCAGGGAGGCCTATGGCTACACCTTC.

The CDR3 DNA follows: TGTGCCAGCAGCCCGTCGCCCCGCCGGGGTGATACGCAGTATTTT. The encoded protein is CASSPSPRRGDTQYF. The chain links TRBV7-2 to TRBJ2-3; D is perhaps TRBD2 (5 bases). The CDR3 spans 15 residues. The V end lost 5 bases, the J end lost 6 bases, and 18 bases lay between the germline ends. Per germline, CDR1 SGHTA and CDR2 FQGNSA. The full variable domain, rest sourced from reference TRBV7-2 and TRBJ2-3, is GAGVSQSPSNKVTEKGKDVELRCDPISGHTALYWYRQSLGQGLEFLIYFQGNSAPDKSGLPSDRFSAERTGGSVSTLTIQRTQQEDSAVYLCASSPSPRRGDTQYFGPGTRLTVL.

This clone was picked up a small number of times. The rearrangement links TRBV9 to TRBJ1-2, with 12 bases that match TRBD1. CDR1 and CDR2 (germline): SGDLS, YYNGEE. V gave up 4 bases and J gave up 7 bases; unmatched junction bases: 5. This CDR3 has 14 residues. The chain's CDR3 is CASSPGTGGSGYTF. CDR3 in DNA: TGTGCCAGCAGCCCGGGGACAGGGGGCTCTGGCTACACCTTC.

This clone appeared once. V and J are TRBV7-6 and TRBJ2-5; 8 bases fit TRBD2. CDR3 size: 17 residues. V dropped 1 base and J dropped 1; count of bases not matched to a gene: 8. CDR1 and CDR2 from the germline V gene are SGHVS and FNYEAQ. CDR3: CASSLVRGGAPQETQYF. CDR3 in DNA: TGTGCCAGCAGCTTAGTTCGGGGGGGCGCACCCCAAGAGACCCAGTACTTC. Filled out from reference TRBV7-6 and TRBJ2-5, the complete variable domain reads GAGVSQSPRYKVTKRGQDVALRCDPISGHVSLYWYRQALGQGPEFLTYFNYEAQQDKSGLPNDRFSAERPEGSISTLTIQRTEQRDSAMYRCASSLVRGGAPQETQYFGPGTRLLVL.

The CDR3 coding sequence is TGTGCCAGCAGCCAGACAGTCTATGGCTACACCTTC. Its translation: CASSQTVYGYTF. The chain links TRBV5-4 to TRBJ1-2; D is perhaps TRBD1 (5 bases). Trimming removed 4 bases at V and 4 bases at J, with 8 bases between. The length of the CDR3 is 12 residues. Germline CDR1 SGHNT, CDR2 YYREEE (reference sequence).

The chain recombines TRBV27 with TRBJ1-2, with a tentative D call TRBD1 (6 bases). V was clipped by 4 bases and J by 4 bases, with 19 bases between them. The CDR3 contains 16 residues. Germline-derived CDR1 and CDR2 are MNHEY and SMNVEV (reference sequence). The CDR3 nucleotides are TGTGCCAGCAGTTCGCCTAGGGGGGGCAGTGGCTATGGCTACACCTTC. As protein: CASSSPRGGSGYGYTF.

As DNA, the CDR3 is TGTGCCAGCAGCAAAACATCGGGGGGCCCCGATACGCAGTATTTT. Translation: CASSKTSGGPDTQYF. V usage is TRBV7-3 and J usage is TRBJ2-3; possibly TRBD2 for D (7 bases). Trimming removed 5 bases at V and 6 bases at J, with 18 bases between. Per germline, CDR1 SGHTA and CDR2 FQGTGA. CDR3 length: 15 residues.

This chain uses TRBV2 with TRBJ1-6; a possible D gene is TRBD1 (5 bases). The ends were cut back, 4 bases at V and 3 bases at J, with 7 bases in the middle. This CDR3 contains 14 residues. Germline V gene data show CDR1 as SNHLY and CDR2 as FYNNEI. CDR3 amino acids: CASSGTYYNSPLHF. For the CDR3, the DNA is TGTGCCAGCAGTGGGACATACTATAATTCACCCCTCCACTTT.

V is TRBV11-2 and J is TRBJ1-1; tentative D call: TRBD1 (5 bases). The germline V gene encodes CDR1 SGHAT and CDR2 FQNNGV. The CDR3 is 12 residues long. The germline V and J ends were trimmed by 0 bases and 14 bases, with 13 bases remaining between them. The CDR3 DNA follows: TGTGCCAGCAGCTTAGATCTTTATGGGGCGTTCTTT. As protein: CASSLDLYGAFF.

The chain has TRBV6-1 and TRBJ1-1, with D perhaps TRBD1 (6 bases). The CDR3 covers 14 residues. The V gene's germline CDR1 is MNHNS and CDR2 SASEGT. With 6 bases removed from V and 4 bases from J, the gap between germline ends came to 15 bases. The CDR3 sequence: CASRDINRATEAFF. In DNA, the CDR3 is TGTGCCAGCAGGGACATCAACAGGGCCACTGAAGCTTTCTTT.

The chain links TRBV10-3 to TRBJ2-7; possibly TRBD1 for D (5 bases). The germline V and J ends were trimmed by 0 bases and 7 bases, with 16 bases remaining between them. The CDR3 runs to 15 residues. CDR1 ENHRY and CDR2 SYGVKD come from the germline V gene. In DNA form, the CDR3 reads TGTGCCATCAGTGAGTCTTCAGGGTTGGGCTTGGAGCAGTACTTC. The encoded protein is CAISESSGLGLEQYF.

J is TRBJ2-2 and V is TRBV19; 9 bases fit TRBD1. The J segment lost 5 bases and the V segment lost 8 bases, leaving 6 bases of the junction unmatched. This CDR3 region has 14 residues. CDR1 is LNHDA, CDR2 SQIVND, per germline (reference sequence). The CDR3 region is CASQKGQGTGELFF. CDR3 DNA sequence: TGTGCCAGTCAAAAGGGACAGGGAACCGGGGAGCTGTTTTTT.

The V call is TRBV6-1, the J call TRBJ2-7; 11 bases are a match to TRBD1. The germline gives CDR1 MNHNS, CDR2 SASEGT. This CDR3 spans 15 amino acids. V lost 6 bases and J lost 3; bases outside the gene matches: 7. The CDR3 loop is CASRPGTGGNYEQYF. The CDR3 DNA follows: TGTGCCAGCAGACCTGGGACAGGGGGTAACTACGAGCAGTACTTC.

V usage is TRBV28 and J usage is TRBJ1-5, with D perhaps TRBD1 (5 bases). The CDR3 has 16 amino acids. Trimming shortened V by 7 bases and J by 7 bases, and 23 bases separated the two germline ends. Looked up from germline, CDR1 is MDHEN and CDR2 is SYDVKM. CDR3 sequence (DNA): TGTGCCAGCAATTATCCGGGGGGGTCCTGGGCCCAGCCCCAGCATTTT. Translating it yields CASNYPGGSWAQPQHF.

V and J are TRBV29-1 and TRBJ2-3, with TRBD1 as a possible D gene (6 bases). V lost 3 bases and J 0 bases, leaving 13 bases between the germline ends. The CDR3 has 15 amino acids. In germline, CDR1 is SQVTM, CDR2 ANQGSEA. In DNA, the CDR3 is TGCAGCGTTGATCAGGACAGACTTAGCACAGATACGCAGTATTTT. This translates into CSVDQDRLSTDTQYF.

This chain uses TRBV9 with TRBJ2-1; TRBD1 matches at 8 bases. Germline lookup yields CDR1 SGDLS and CDR2 YYNGEE. The ends lost 2 bases at V and 5 bases at J; junction bases unmatched: 6. There are 15 residues in the CDR3. In DNA form, the CDR3 reads TGTGCCAGCAGCGTTTGGGGGACAGGTCACAATGAGCAGTTCTTC. Translating it yields CASSVWGTGHNEQFF.

This clone was counted a few times. This rearrangement joins TRBV5-4 to TRBJ2-3; 7 positions agree with TRBD2. After removal of 2 bases from V and 5 bases from J, the junction contained 11 bases not matched to a gene. The CDR3 is made up of 16 amino acids. In germline, CDR1 is SGHNT, CDR2 YYREEE (reference sequence). CDR3 region: CASSFSAGEVVDTQYF. The CDR3 DNA follows: TGTGCCAGCAGCTTTTCGGCGGGGGAGGTAGTAGATACGCAGTATTTT.

This clone was counted only a few times. The V gene is TRBV29-1, the J gene TRBJ1-5; TRBD1 matches 7 bases. The V and J ends lost 5 bases and 5 bases, in that order; junction bases with no gene match: 3. CDR3 size: 12 residues. Germline assignment: CDR1 SQVTM and CDR2 ANQGSEA. CDR3 residues: CSVRQGDQPQHF. CDR3 sequence (DNA): TGCAGCGTTAGGCAGGGGGATCAGCCCCAGCATTTT. The variable domain in full, completed from reference TRBV29-1 and TRBJ1-5, reads SAVISQKPSRDICQRGTSLTIQCQVDSQVTMMFWYRQQPGQSLTLIATANQGSEATYESGFVIDKFPISRPNLTFSTLTVSNMSPEDSSIYLCSVRQGDQPQHFGDGTRLSIL.

The chain has TRBV5-1 and TRBJ2-2; a possible D gene is TRBD2 (5 bases). The CDR3 contains 17 residues. CDR1 and CDR2 (germline): SGHRS, YFSETQ. With 0 bases removed from V and 4 bases from J, the gap between germline ends came to 16 bases. CDR3 coding DNA: TGCGCCAGCAGCTTGGAGGCCGGAGCGGCGGGCACCGGGGAGCTGTTTTTT. It encodes CASSLEAGAAGTGELFF.